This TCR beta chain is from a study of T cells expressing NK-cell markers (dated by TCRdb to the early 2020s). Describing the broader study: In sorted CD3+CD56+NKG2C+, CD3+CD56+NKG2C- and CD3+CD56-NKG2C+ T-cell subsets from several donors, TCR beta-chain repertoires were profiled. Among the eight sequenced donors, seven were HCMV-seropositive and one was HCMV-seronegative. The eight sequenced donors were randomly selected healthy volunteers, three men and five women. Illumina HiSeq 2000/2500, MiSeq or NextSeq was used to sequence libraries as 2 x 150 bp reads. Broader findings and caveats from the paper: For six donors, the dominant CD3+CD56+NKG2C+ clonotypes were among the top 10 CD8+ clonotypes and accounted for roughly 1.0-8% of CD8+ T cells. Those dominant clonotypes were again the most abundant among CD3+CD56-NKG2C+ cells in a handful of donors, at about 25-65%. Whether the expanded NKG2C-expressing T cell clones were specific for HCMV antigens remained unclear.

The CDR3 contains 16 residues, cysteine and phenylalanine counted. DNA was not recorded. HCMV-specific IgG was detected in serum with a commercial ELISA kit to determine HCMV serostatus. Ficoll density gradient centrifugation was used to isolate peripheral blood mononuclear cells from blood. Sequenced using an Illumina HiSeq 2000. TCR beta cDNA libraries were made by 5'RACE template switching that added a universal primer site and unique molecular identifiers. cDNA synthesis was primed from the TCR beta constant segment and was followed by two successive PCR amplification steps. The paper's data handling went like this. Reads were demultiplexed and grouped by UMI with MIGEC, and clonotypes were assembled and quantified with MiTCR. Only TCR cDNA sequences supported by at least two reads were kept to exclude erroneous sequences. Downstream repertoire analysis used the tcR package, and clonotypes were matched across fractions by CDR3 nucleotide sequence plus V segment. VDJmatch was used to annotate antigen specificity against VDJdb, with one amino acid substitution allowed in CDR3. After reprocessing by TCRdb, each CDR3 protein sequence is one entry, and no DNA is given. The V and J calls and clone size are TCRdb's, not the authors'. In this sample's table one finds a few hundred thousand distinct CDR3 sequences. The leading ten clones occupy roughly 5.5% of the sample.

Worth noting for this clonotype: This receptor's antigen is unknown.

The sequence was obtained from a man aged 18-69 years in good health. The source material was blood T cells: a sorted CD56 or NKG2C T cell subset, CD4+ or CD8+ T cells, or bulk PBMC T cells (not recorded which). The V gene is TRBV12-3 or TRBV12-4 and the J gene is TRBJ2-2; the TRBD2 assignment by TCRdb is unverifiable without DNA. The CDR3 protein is CASRRTSPQRAGELFF.